This paragraph covers one T cell receptor beta chain sequence. Original analysis: Estimated nucleated cell counts came from reference gene primer amplification. This table comes from immunoSEQ multiplex PCR, and its TCRdb copy is limited to in-frame clones, with some not included. The V and J calls and the clone size are those of that table, but D and trimming were determined from the DNA. In the table there are about 3,600 clones, about 74% of which are singletons. These data are taken from a study of blood T cell repertoires in COVID-19. The wider study: Sample material is recorded as cDNA or gDNA derived from T cells, B-cell-depleted T cells, or PBMCs.

The sample taken for sequencing was peripheral blood. This sequence originates from a human donor in a cohort sampled during active COVID-19.

The CDR3, as DNA: TGTGCCAGCAGTCAAACAGTGGATACGCAGTATTTT. It translates to CASSQTVDTQYF. This sequence joins TRBV12-3 or TRBV12-4 and TRBJ2-3, with D unresolved. V was cut by 5 bases and J by 6 bases, with 9 bases left in between. CDR3 length: 12 residues.